Shown below are 17 T cell receptor beta chains from a single sample sequenced in a study of blood T cell repertoires in COVID-19. The table came from immunoSEQ multiplex PCR; TCRdb's copy has only in-frame clones and leaves some out. This table has more than 75,000 clones, around 86% appearing once. What was sequenced was peripheral blood. The receptors were gathered from a woman older than 75 with active or convalescent COVID-19.

This chain uses TRBV7-9 with TRBJ1-3; 8 bases fit TRBD1. V lost 5 bases and J lost 0; bases outside the gene matches: 9. Germline assignment: CDR1 SEHNR and CDR2 FQNEAQ (reference sequence). This CDR3 spans 17 amino acids. The CDR3 coding sequence is TGTGCCAGCAGCGGAGGACAGGGCGGGAGCTCTGGAAACACCATATATTTT. This sequence encodes CASSGGQGGSSGNTIYF.

The chain links TRBV2 to TRBJ2-5, with TRBD1 matching 9 bases. CDR1 is SNHLY and CDR2 is FYNNEI in the germline V gene. V gave up 6 bases and J gave up 4 bases; unmatched junction bases: 3. The CDR3 contains 13 residues. CDR3 bases: TGTGCCAGCAGGGGACAGGGTCCAGAGACCCAGTACTTC. Encoded protein: CASRGQGPETQYF. Full variable domain (rest looked up from reference TRBV2 and TRBJ2-5): EPEVTQTPSHQVTQMGQEVILRCVPISNHLYFYWYRQILGQKVEFLVSFYNNEISEKSEIFDDQFSVERPDGSNFTLKIRSTKLEDSAMYFCASRGQGPETQYFGPGTRLLVL.

The chain is built from TRBV18 and TRBJ2-7, with a weak D call TRBD1 (6 bases). CDR3 length: 17 amino acids. Trimming took off 3 bases at V and 1 base at J, with 19 bases between the two ends. CDR1 is KGHSH, CDR2 LQKENI, per germline. The CDR3 DNA follows: TGTGCCAGCTCACCCCTCCCGACAGGAGGTTTTTCCTACGAGCAGTACTTC. Amino acids: CASSPLPTGGFSYEQYF. Looking up the rest from reference TRBV18 and TRBJ2-7 gives the full variable domain: NAGVMQNPRHLVRRRGQEARLRCSPMKGHSHVYWYRQLPEEGLKFMVYLQKENIIDESGMPKERFSAEFPKEGPSILRIQQVVRGDSAAYFCASSPLPTGGFSYEQYFGPGTRLTVT.

The chain has TRBV12-3 or TRBV12-4 and TRBJ1-1, with 11 positions matching TRBD1. V lost 7 bases to trimming and J lost 8 bases; unmatched junction nucleotides: 6. CDR3 length equals 13 residues. The CDR3 DNA follows: TGTGCCAGCATAGGACAGGGGGCCTACGAAGCTTTCTTT. It codes for CASIGQGAYEAFF.

This clone has just a few counts. In DNA, the CDR3 is TGTGCCAGCAGTTACTCGATCGGGGGGGGTCAGCCCCAGCATTTT. Translated: CASSYSIGGGQPQHF. The chain couples TRBV6-5 to TRBJ1-5, with a possible D match to TRBD1 (5 bases). Trimming took off 0 bases at V and 6 bases at J, with 12 bases between the two ends. The CDR3 contains 15 residues. In germline, CDR1 is MNHEY, CDR2 SVGAGI.

The chain joins TRBV7-2 to TRBJ1-2, with D unresolved. CDR1 and CDR2 (germline): SGHTA, FQGNSA. This CDR3 has 13 amino acids. Deletions cut 3 bases from V and 10 bases from J, with 15 bases between. CDR3 sequence (DNA): TGTGCCAGCAGCTTGATCGAGGGTACCGACTACACCTTC. Translation: CASSLIEGTDYTF.

The chain employs TRBV3-1 (or the pseudogene TRBV3-2) and TRBJ1-4; 9 bases match TRBD1. The CDR3 has 16 residues. V lost 2 bases and J lost 7; bases outside the gene matches: 8. Per the germline V gene, CDR1 is LGHDT and CDR2 is YNNKEL (reference sequence). CDR3 protein: CASSQNQQGAREKLFF. CDR3 DNA sequence: TGTGCCAGCAGCCAAAACCAACAGGGGGCGCGTGAAAAACTGTTTTTT.

CDR3 sequence reads: CASYQGSNYGYTF. DNA of the CDR3: TGTGCCAGTTACCAGGGATCTAACTATGGCTACACCTTC. The chain uses TRBV19 and TRBJ1-2; a possible D gene is TRBD1 (5 bases). The germline V gene encodes CDR1 LNHDA and CDR2 SQIVND (reference sequence). V lost 8 bases and J lost 0, with 10 bases in between. The CDR3 is made up of 13 amino acids.

The rearrangement joins TRBV7-2 to TRBJ1-1; D gene unclear. Germline V gives CDR1 SGHTA, CDR2 FQGNSA. Between the trimmed V and J ends, which lost 1 base and 11 bases, there was a span of 14 bases. The CDR3 contains 13 residues. The CDR3 DNA reads TGTGCCAGCAGCTTAGTGAGGGAGACCGAGGCTTTCTTT. Translating gives CASSLVRETEAFF.

The chain uses TRBV11-3 and TRBJ2-1; possible D gene TRBD2, 6 bases. Germline V gene data show CDR1 as SGHNT and CDR2 as YENEEA. Trimming took 0 bases from V and 7 from J, leaving 13 bases between them. This CDR3 has 15 residues. The CDR3 DNA follows: TGTGCCAGCAGCTTAGAGGGGCTAGCGAGTAATGAGCAGTTCTTC. Amino acids: CASSLEGLASNEQFF.

The genes are TRBV10-3 and TRBJ1-3; the D gene is possibly TRBD1 (5 bases). The CDR3 is made up of 14 amino acids. Deletions cut 6 bases from V and 3 bases from J, with 12 bases between. Germline V gene lookup returns CDR1 ENHRY and CDR2 SYGVKD. Written as DNA, the CDR3 is TGTGCCATCAGGGACCCAGGGCTTGGAAACACCATATATTTT. Translated: CAIRDPGLGNTIYF.

A single count supports this clone. The V and J genes are TRBV3-1 (or the pseudogene TRBV3-2) and TRBJ1-3; D is possibly TRBD1 (6 bases). CDR3 length: 14 residues. Trimming shortened V by 4 bases and J by 4 bases, and 11 bases separated the two germline ends. From germline, CDR1 is LGHDT and CDR2 YNNKEL (reference sequence). DNA of the CDR3: TGTGCCAGCAGCCGCAGGGGATCAGGAAACACCATATATTTT. Protein sequence: CASSRRGSGNTIYF.

V usage is TRBV5-1 and J usage is TRBJ2-5; TRBD2 might be the D (7 bases). CDR1 is SGHRS and CDR2 is YFSETQ in the germline V gene. This CDR3 is built from 16 residues. V shed 0 bases and J shed 2 bases, with 14 bases lying between them. CDR3 loop: CASSLEVRGGQETQYF. The CDR3 bases are TGCGCCAGCAGCTTGGAGGTCAGGGGAGGGCAAGAGACCCAGTACTTC. Full variable domain (rest looked up from reference TRBV5-1 and TRBJ2-5): KAGVTQTPRYLIKTRGQQVTLSCSPISGHRSVSWYQQTPGQGLQFLFEYFSETQRNKGNFPGRFSGRQFSNSRSEMNVSTLELGDSALYLCASSLEVRGGQETQYFGPGTRLLVL.

This chain links TRBV7-2 with TRBJ1-3, with a tentative D call TRBD1 (6 bases). Per the germline V gene, CDR1 is SGHTA and CDR2 is FQGNSA. Trimming removed 6 bases from V and 7 bases from J, with 13 bases in between. The CDR3 totals 13 residues. CDR3 protein: CASSPLGGNTIYF. In DNA, the CDR3 is TGTGCCAGCAGTCCCTTAGGGGGTAACACCATATATTTT.

The chain is built from TRBV10-2 and TRBJ2-1; no clear D gene. This CDR3 is 13 amino acids long. V gave up 0 bases and J gave up 4 bases, with 4 bases separating them. In germline, CDR1 is WSHSY, CDR2 SAAADI. The CDR3, as DNA: TGCGCCAGCAGTGAGTCGACTTACAATGAGCAGTTCTTC. This encodes CASSESTYNEQFF.

The chain is built from TRBV7-2 and TRBJ2-5; possible D gene TRBD2, 5 bases. The CDR3 consists of 14 residues. Per germline, CDR1 SGHTA and CDR2 FQGNSA. V was cut by 7 bases and J by 5 bases, with 17 bases left in between. The CDR3 reads CASNQRSSPETQYF. The CDR3, as DNA: TGTGCCAGCAACCAAAGGTCTAGCCCCGAGACCCAGTACTTC.

In this sample, this clone turned up a few times. The genes are TRBV7-3 and TRBJ2-4; TRBD2 is a possible D gene (5 bases). V was clipped by 1 base and J by 0 bases, with 10 bases between them. The CDR3 consists of 16 residues. CDR1 and CDR2 (germline): SGHTA, FQGTGA. CDR3 nucleotides: TGTGCCAGCAGCTTAAGAGGGCTCCTAGCCAAAAACATTCAGTACTTC. Translation: CASSLRGLLAKNIQYF.